The sample holds one count of the clone carrying this T cell receptor (beta chain). Its antigen is not identified. Through a sample-barcoded 5' primer and a J-beta primer mix, a second PCR was run for roughly 6 to 11 cycles. A template-switch adaptor with 12 random nucleotides tagged each cDNA molecule. TCRdb fed the 5' RACE reads into MiXCR, producing one record per CDR3 protein. The data hold fewer than 750,000 distinct CDR3 sequences, with 47% observed a single time. Caucasian, healthy and from Russia, the donors were aged between about 6 and 100. At least 6 micrograms of total RNA were extracted per sample. Between the trimmed V and J ends, which lost 6 bases and 4 bases, there was a span of 12 bases. The germline CDR1 and CDR2 sequences are MDHEN and SYDVKM. The CDR3 has 13 residues. The data stem from a study of blood T cells in healthy people across ages. Study findings and constraints: Across the age range, TCR beta diversity per million T cells fell in a roughly linear way.

The receptor's source is a man of 80 years or more in good health. The specimen was blood. This chain joins TRBV28 and TRBJ1-2; D might be TRBD1 (6 bases). Written as DNA, the CDR3 is TGTGCCAGCAGCAAAACAGGGTTCTATGGCTACACCTTC. As protein: CASSKTGFYGYTF.